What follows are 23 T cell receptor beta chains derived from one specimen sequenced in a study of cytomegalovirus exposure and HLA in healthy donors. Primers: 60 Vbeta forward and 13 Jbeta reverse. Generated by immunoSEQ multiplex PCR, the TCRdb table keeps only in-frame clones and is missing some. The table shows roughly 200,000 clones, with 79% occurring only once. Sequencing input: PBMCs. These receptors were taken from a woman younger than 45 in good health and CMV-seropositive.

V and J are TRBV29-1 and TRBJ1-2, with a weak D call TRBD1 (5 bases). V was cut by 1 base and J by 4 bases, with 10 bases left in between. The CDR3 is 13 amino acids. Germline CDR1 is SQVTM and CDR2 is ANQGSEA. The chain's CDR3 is CSVEVRQGYGYTF. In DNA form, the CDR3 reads TGCAGCGTTGAAGTGCGGCAGGGCTATGGCTACACCTTC. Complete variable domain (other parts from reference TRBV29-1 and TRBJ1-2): SAVISQKPSRDICQRGTSLTIQCQVDSQVTMMFWYRQQPGQSLTLIATANQGSEATYESGFVIDKFPISRPNLTFSTLTVSNMSPEDSSIYLCSVEVRQGYGYTFGSGTRLTVV.

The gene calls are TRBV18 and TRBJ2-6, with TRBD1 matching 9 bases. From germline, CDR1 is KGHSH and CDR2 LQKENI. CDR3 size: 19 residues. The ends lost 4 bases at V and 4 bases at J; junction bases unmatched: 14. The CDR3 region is CASSQFPGQGSSGANVLTF. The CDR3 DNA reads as TGTGCCAGCTCACAGTTTCCGGGACAGGGATCTTCAGGGGCCAACGTCCTGACTTTC.

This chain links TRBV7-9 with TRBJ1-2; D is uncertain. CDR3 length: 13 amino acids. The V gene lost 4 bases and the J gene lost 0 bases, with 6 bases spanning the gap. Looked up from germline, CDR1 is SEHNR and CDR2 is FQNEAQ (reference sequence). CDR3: CASSYGSNYGYTF. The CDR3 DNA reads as TGTGCCAGCAGCTACGGGTCTAACTATGGCTACACCTTC.

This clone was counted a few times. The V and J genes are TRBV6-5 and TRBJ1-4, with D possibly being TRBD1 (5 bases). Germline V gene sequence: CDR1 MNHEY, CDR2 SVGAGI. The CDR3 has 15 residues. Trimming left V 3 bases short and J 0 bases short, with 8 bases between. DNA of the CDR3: TGTGCCAGCAGTTATCAACAGGCAACTAATGAAAAACTGTTTTTT. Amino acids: CASSYQQATNEKLFF.

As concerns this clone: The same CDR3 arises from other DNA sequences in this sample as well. CDR3 loop: CASSLRGEQFF. In DNA, the CDR3 is TGTGCCAGCAGTTTAAGGGGGGAGCAGTTCTTC. V and J are TRBV27 and TRBJ2-1, with D perhaps matching TRBD1 (6 bases). The CDR3 has 11 amino acids. The V end was cut by 2 bases, the J end by 10 bases, with 6 bases between. Germline V CDR1 and CDR2: MNHEY, SMNVEV (reference sequence).

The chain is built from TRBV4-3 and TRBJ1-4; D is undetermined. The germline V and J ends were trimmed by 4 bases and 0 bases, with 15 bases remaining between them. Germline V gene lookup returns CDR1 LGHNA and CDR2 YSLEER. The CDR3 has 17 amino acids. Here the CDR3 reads CASSPYGPGATNEKLFF. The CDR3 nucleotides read TGCGCCAGCAGCCCCTACGGCCCGGGAGCAACTAATGAAAAACTGTTTTTT.

CDR3 coding DNA: TGTGCCAGCAGCGTAGCTCCTGGGGGGGGTGGAGAGCAGTACTTC. This sequence encodes CASSVAPGGGGEQYF. The rearrangement uses TRBV9 and TRBJ2-7, with 7 nucleotides matching TRBD2. The CDR3 length is 15 residues. V lost 0 bases and J lost 7; bases outside the gene matches: 10. The germline CDR1 and CDR2 sequences are SGDLS and YYNGEE. Filled out from reference TRBV9 and TRBJ2-7, the complete variable domain reads DSGVTQTPKHLITATGQRVTLRCSPRSGDLSVYWYQQSLDQGLQFLIQYYNGEERAKGNILERFSAQQFPDLHSELNLSSLELGDSALYFCASSVAPGGGGEQYFGPGTRLTVT.

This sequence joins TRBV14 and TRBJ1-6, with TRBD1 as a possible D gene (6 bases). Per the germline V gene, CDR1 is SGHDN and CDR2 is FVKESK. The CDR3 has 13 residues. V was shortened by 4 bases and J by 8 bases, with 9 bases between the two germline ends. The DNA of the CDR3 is TGTGCCAGCAGCCCCCGGACAGATTCACCCCTCCACTTT. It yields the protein CASSPRTDSPLHF.

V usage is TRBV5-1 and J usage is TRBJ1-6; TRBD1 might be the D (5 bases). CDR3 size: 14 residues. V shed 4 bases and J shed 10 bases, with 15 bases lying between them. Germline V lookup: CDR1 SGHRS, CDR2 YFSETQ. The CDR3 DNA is TGCGCCAGCAGCGCGGGGGTGCTCGGCTCACCCCTCCACTTT. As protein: CASSAGVLGSPLHF.

The CDR3 loop is CASSRGTDTGANVLTF. The CDR3 DNA sequence: TGCGCCAGCAGCCGGGGGACAGATACTGGGGCCAACGTCCTGACTTTC. This sequence joins TRBV5-1 and TRBJ2-6; perhaps TRBD1 as D (7 bases). The ends were cut back, 4 bases at V and 2 bases at J, with 13 bases in the middle. The CDR3 has 16 amino acids. Germline assignment: CDR1 SGHRS and CDR2 YFSETQ.

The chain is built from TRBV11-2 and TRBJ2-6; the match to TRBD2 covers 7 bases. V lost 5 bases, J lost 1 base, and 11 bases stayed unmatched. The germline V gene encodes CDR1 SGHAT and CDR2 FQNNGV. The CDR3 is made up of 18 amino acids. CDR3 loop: CASSRPVGGWSGANVLTF. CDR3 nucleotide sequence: TGTGCCAGCAGCCGGCCTGTCGGGGGGTGGTCTGGGGCCAACGTCCTGACTTTC.

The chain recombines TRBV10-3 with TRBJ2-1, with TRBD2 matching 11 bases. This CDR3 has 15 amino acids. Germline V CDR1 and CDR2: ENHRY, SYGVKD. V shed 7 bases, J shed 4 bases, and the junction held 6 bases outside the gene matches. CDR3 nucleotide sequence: TGTGCCATCACACCACTAGCGGGAGCTTACAATGAGCAGTTCTTC. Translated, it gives CAITPLAGAYNEQFF.

DNA of the CDR3: TGTGCCGGCAGGGACAGGAGCTCCTACGAGCAGTACTTC. The encoded protein is CAGRDRSSYEQYF. J is TRBJ2-7 and V is TRBV10-3; TRBD1 aligns across 8 bases. The CDR3 is 13 amino acids. Germline lookup yields CDR1 ENHRY and CDR2 SYGVKD. Trimming took 11 bases from V and 0 from J; bases not matched to a gene: 6.

In DNA, the CDR3 is TGTGCCAGCAGCGTAGTGGGACAGGGTTACAATGAGCAGTTCTTC. Translated, it gives CASSVVGQGYNEQFF. The J gene is TRBJ2-1, the V gene TRBV9; 9 bases are a match to TRBD1. J gave up 4 bases and V 0 bases, and 2 bases lay outside the gene matches. From germline, CDR1 is SGDLS and CDR2 YYNGEE. This CDR3 region has 15 residues.

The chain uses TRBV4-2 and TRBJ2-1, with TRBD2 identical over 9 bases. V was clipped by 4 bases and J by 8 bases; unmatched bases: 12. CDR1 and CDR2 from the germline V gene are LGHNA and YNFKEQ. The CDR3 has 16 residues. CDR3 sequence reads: CASSPVRGGAGHEQFF. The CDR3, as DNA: TGTGCCAGCAGCCCGGTCCGCGGGGGGGCCGGTCATGAGCAGTTCTTC.

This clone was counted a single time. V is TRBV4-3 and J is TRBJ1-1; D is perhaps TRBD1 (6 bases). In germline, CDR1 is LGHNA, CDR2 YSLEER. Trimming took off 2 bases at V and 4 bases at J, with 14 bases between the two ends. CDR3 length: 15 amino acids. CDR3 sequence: CASSQRGAAGTEAFF. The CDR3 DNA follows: TGCGCCAGCAGCCAACGGGGGGCTGCGGGCACTGAAGCTTTCTTT.

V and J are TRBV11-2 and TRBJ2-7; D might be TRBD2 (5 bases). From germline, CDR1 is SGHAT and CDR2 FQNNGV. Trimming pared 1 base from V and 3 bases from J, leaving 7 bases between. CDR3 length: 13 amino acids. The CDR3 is CASSLVGSYEQYF. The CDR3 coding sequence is TGTGCCAGCAGCTTAGTGGGGAGCTACGAGCAGTACTTC.

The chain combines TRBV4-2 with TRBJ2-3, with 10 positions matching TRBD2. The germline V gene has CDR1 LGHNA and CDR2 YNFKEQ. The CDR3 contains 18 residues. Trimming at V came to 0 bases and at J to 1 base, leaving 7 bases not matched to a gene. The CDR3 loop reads CASSQDPPSGGRTDTQYF. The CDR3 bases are TGTGCCAGCAGCCAAGATCCGCCTAGCGGGGGACGCACAGATACGCAGTATTTT.

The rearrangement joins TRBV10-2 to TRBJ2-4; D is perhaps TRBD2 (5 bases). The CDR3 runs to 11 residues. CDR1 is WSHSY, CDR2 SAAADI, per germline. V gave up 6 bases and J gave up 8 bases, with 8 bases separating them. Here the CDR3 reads CASRRVDIQYF. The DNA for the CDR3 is TGCGCCAGCAGGAGGGTGGACATTCAGTACTTC.

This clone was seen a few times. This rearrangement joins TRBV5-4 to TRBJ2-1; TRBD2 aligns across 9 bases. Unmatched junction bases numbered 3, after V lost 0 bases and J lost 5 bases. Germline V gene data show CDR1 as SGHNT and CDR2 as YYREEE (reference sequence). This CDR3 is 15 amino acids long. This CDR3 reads CASSLVLAGNNEQFF. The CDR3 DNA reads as TGTGCCAGCAGCTTGGTCCTAGCGGGGAACAATGAGCAGTTCTTC.

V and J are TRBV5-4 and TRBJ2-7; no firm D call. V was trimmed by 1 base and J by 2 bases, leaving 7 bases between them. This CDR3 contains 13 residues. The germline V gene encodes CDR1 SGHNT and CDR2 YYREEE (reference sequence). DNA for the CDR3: TGTGCCAGCAGCTTGTCCCCTGCCTACGAGCAGTACTTC. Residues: CASSLSPAYEQYF.

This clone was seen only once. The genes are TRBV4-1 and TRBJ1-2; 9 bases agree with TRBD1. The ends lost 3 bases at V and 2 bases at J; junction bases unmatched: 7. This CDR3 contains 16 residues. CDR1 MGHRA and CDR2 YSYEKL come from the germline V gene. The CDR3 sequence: CASSQDQQGANYGYTF. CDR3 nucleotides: TGCGCCAGCAGCCAGGACCAACAGGGGGCAAACTATGGCTACACCTTC.

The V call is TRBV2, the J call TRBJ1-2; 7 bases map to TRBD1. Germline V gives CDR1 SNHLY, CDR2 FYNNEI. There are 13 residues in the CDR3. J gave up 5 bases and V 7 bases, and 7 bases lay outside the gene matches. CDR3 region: CASMVGGEYGYTF. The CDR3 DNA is TGTGCCAGCATGGTAGGGGGCGAATATGGCTACACCTTC.